The 26 T cell receptor beta chains below all came from one sample that was sequenced in a study of T cell responses to AZD1222 COVID-19 vaccine. TCRdb's table, derived via immunoSEQ multiplex PCR, lists solely in-frame clones and lacks some. The data contain more than 150,000 clones, roughly 91% of them singletons. Sequenced material: peripheral blood, taken 28 days after the second AZD1222 dose. The receptors were gathered from an adult who received the AZD1222 COVID-19 vaccine.

This clone was counted once. The gene calls are TRBV18 and TRBJ1-1; D remains ambiguous. The CDR3 is 11 residues long. Per the germline V gene, CDR1 is KGHSH and CDR2 is LQKENI. Trimming took off 3 bases at V and 11 bases at J, with 10 bases between the two ends. The CDR3 loop is CASSPDVRAFF. DNA for the CDR3: TGTGCCAGCTCACCTGATGTAAGGGCTTTCTTT.

The chain uses TRBV3-1 (or the pseudogene TRBV3-2) and TRBJ1-3; tentative D call: TRBD1 (6 bases). The CDR3 length is 17 residues. V lost 4 bases and J 0 bases, leaving 16 bases between the germline ends. The V gene's germline CDR1 is LGHDT and CDR2 YNNKEL (reference sequence). The CDR3 nucleotides are TGTGCCAGCAGCCTCCTCTCCCCGGGGGCCTCTGGAAACACCATATATTTT. It is translated as CASSLLSPGASGNTIYF.

The V and J genes are TRBV7-3 and TRBJ1-3; the match to TRBD1 covers 7 bases. Unmatched junction bases numbered 8, after V lost 8 bases and J lost 1 base. The germline V gene has CDR1 SGHTA and CDR2 FQGTGA. The CDR3 sequence is 15 residues long. The CDR3 here is CASGKHRGSGNTIYF. The CDR3 bases are TGTGCCAGCGGTAAACACAGGGGATCTGGAAACACCATATATTTT.

This rearrangement joins TRBV6-5 to TRBJ2-1; maybe TRBD1 (5 bases). The CDR3 loop spans 13 amino acids. Trimming removed 7 bases from V and 10 bases from J, with 17 bases in between. Germline V gene sequence: CDR1 MNHEY, CDR2 SVGAGI. CDR3 sequence reads: CASTKQGKREQFF. The CDR3 nucleotides are TGTGCCAGCACCAAGCAGGGAAAACGAGAGCAGTTCTTC.

The rearrangement joins TRBV16 to TRBJ1-2; unclear D gene. Trimming pared 2 bases from V and 2 bases from J, leaving 6 bases between. Germline CDR1 reads KGHSY; CDR2 reads FQNENV. This CDR3 is built from 13 residues. The CDR3 is CASSQGPNYGYTF. The CDR3 DNA is TGTGCCAGCAGCCAAGGCCCCAACTATGGCTACACCTTC.

V usage is TRBV25-1 and J usage is TRBJ1-5, with D possibly being TRBD1 (6 bases). The V gene lost 10 bases and the J gene lost 0 bases, with 13 bases spanning the gap. The CDR3 is 14 amino acids. Germline V gene data show CDR1 as MGHDK and CDR2 as SYGVNS. CDR3 region: CATGGYGSNQPQHF. DNA for the CDR3: TGTGCCACGGGGGGCTACGGTAGCAATCAGCCCCAGCATTTT.

This chain joins TRBV2 and TRBJ1-2; D gene unclear. Trimming left V 4 bases short and J 2 bases short, with 8 bases between. This CDR3 has 13 residues. Germline V gene sequence: CDR1 SNHLY, CDR2 FYNNEI. This CDR3 reads CASSGLGNYGYTF. The CDR3 coding sequence is TGTGCCAGCAGTGGTCTCGGGAACTATGGCTACACCTTC.

The chain joins TRBV6-5 to TRBJ1-5; D is ambiguous. CDR3 length: 13 amino acids. The germline gives CDR1 MNHEY, CDR2 SVGAGI. Trimming cost V 10 bases and J 0 bases, with 10 bases left between them. The CDR3 DNA reads TGTGCCACCCAAGGTCATAGCAATCAGCCCCAGCATTTT. This gives the protein CATQGHSNQPQHF.

For the CDR3, the DNA is TGTGCCAGCAGTGACCCAGACAGGGCCTATGGCTACACCTTC. Translation: CASSDPDRAYGYTF. V gene TRBV28 combines with J gene TRBJ1-2; TRBD1 matches 7 bases. With 5 bases clipped from V and 4 bases from J, the junction kept 7 bases outside the gene matches. Germline V gene sequence: CDR1 MDHEN, CDR2 SYDVKM. This CDR3 spans 14 amino acids.

The chain carries TRBV7-9 and TRBJ1-2; TRBD1 agrees at 7 bases. There are 15 residues in the CDR3. Germline CDR1 and CDR2: SEHNR and FQNEAQ (reference sequence). Trimming removed 5 bases from V and 4 bases from J; junction bases left unmatched: 10. CDR3 nucleotides: TGTGCCAGCAGCCCATCCCGACAGGGCGGCTATGGCTACACCTTC. Protein product: CASSPSRQGGYGYTF.

This rearrangement joins TRBV19 to TRBJ1-5; D uncertain. The CDR3 is 12 residues long. Trimming stripped 5 bases from V and 9 bases from J, with 11 bases between. Germline loops: CDR1 LNHDA, CDR2 SQIVND (reference sequence). The CDR3 is CASSPLIGPQHF. CDR3 bases: TGTGCCAGTAGTCCGCTAATCGGGCCCCAGCATTTT.

V usage is TRBV6-2 or TRBV6-3 and J usage is TRBJ1-1, with D hard to call. The V and J ends lost 3 bases and 4 bases respectively, with 6 bases between them. This CDR3 is built from 12 residues. The V gene's germline CDR1 is MNHEY and CDR2 SVGEGT. CDR3: CASSYSLTEAFF. The CDR3 bases are TGTGCCAGCAGTTATAGCCTCACTGAAGCTTTCTTT.

The chain joins TRBV28 to TRBJ2-6, with D tentatively TRBD1 (5 bases). Trimming took 2 bases from V and 2 from J, leaving 7 bases between them. In germline, CDR1 is MDHEN, CDR2 SYDVKM. The CDR3 extends over 15 amino acids. The CDR3 DNA is TGTGCCAGCAGTTTACCAGGGACTGGGGCCAACGTCCTGACTTTC. This codes for CASSLPGTGANVLTF.

This chain uses TRBV7-2 with TRBJ1-2, with 7 positions matching TRBD1. The CDR3 totals 14 residues. CDR1 and CDR2 (germline): SGHTA, FQGNSA. With V trimmed by 2 bases and J by 3 bases, 3 bases remained unmatched. CDR3 nucleotide sequence: TGTGCCAGCAGCTTAAGAACAGGGGACTATGGCTACACCTTC. Protein product: CASSLRTGDYGYTF. Based on the CDR3 plus reference TRBV7-2 and TRBJ1-2, the full variable domain is GAGVSQSPSNKVTEKGKDVELRCDPISGHTALYWYRQSLGQGLEFLIYFQGNSAPDKSGLPSDRFSAERTGGSVSTLTIQRTQQEDSAVYLCASSLRTGDYGYTFGSGTRLTVV.

This clone appeared once. This chain connects TRBV5-5 to TRBJ2-5; either TRBD1 or TRBD2 may fit D (5 bases each). The CDR3 totals 16 residues. Trimming stripped 0 bases from V and 2 bases from J, with 14 bases between. CDR1 and CDR2 (germline): SGHKS, YYEKEE (reference sequence). For the CDR3, the DNA is TGTGCCAGCAGCTTGGGTTTAGTGGGGGTACAAGAGACCCAGTACTTC. Translation: CASSLGLVGVQETQYF.

The chain recombines TRBV18 with TRBJ1-5, with 8 bases lining up with TRBD1. The germline CDR1 and CDR2 sequences are KGHSH and LQKENI. The CDR3 is 15 amino acids. Trimming took 6 bases from V and 2 from J; bases not matched to a gene: 6. CDR3 DNA: TGTGCCAGCTCCCGTGGACAGGGCCGCAATCAGCCCCAGCATTTT. Translation gives CASSRGQGRNQPQHF.

The chain links TRBV5-1 to TRBJ2-5; D not certain. CDR1 and CDR2 from the germline V gene are SGHRS and YFSETQ. The CDR3 has 13 amino acids. V lost 0 bases and J lost 1, with 4 bases in between. The CDR3 bases are TGCGCCAGCAGCTTGGGATTCCAAGAGACCCAGTACTTC. This sequence encodes CASSLGFQETQYF.

The rearrangement links TRBV2 to TRBJ1-6; D remains ambiguous. Germline CDR1 SNHLY, CDR2 FYNNEI. The CDR3 length is 17 residues. Between the trimmed V and J ends, which lost 7 bases and 0 bases, there was a span of 16 bases. The CDR3, as DNA: TGTGCCAGCACAAAGGCCACCAAGAGCTCCTATAATTCACCCCTCCACTTT. This codes for CASTKATKSSYNSPLHF.

This clone was observed a single time. A junction end diverges from the germline sequence, so it may reflect a read error. V and J are TRBV29-1 and TRBJ2-3, with 7 bases fitting TRBD1. Per germline, CDR1 SQVTM and CDR2 ANQGSEA. The CDR3 sequence is 16 residues long. The CDR3 nucleotides read TGCAGCGTGGAAGGACAGGTGATAGCCCGCACAGATACGCAGTATTTT. Protein product: CSVEGQVIARTDTQYF.

CDR3 in amino acids: CASSRMDSNQPQHF. The DNA of the CDR3 is TGTGCCAGCAGTCGGATGGATAGCAATCAGCCCCAGCATTTT. This chain links TRBV2 with TRBJ1-5; D is unclear. The CDR3 runs 14 residues. CDR1 and CDR2 from the germline V gene are SNHLY and FYNNEI. V shed 5 bases and J shed 0 bases, with 8 bases lying between them.

This sequence joins TRBV19 and TRBJ1-1; 9 bases fit TRBD1. V gave up 4 bases and J gave up 3 bases; unmatched junction bases: 12. The CDR3 loop spans 17 amino acids. Germline CDR1 is LNHDA and CDR2 is SQIVND (reference sequence). The CDR3 sequence: CASSKGSGTGTYTEAFF. CDR3 nucleotides: TGTGCCAGTAGTAAGGGCTCCGGGACAGGGACGTACACTGAAGCTTTCTTT. The full variable domain, rest sourced from reference TRBV19 and TRBJ1-1, is DGGITQSPKYLFRKEGQNVTLSCEQNLNHDAMYWYRQDPGQGLRLIYYSQIVNDFQKGDIAEGYSVSREKKESFPLTVTSAQKNPTAFYLCASSKGSGTGTYTEAFFGQGTRLTVV.

This clone was recorded once. V and J are TRBV5-4 and TRBJ1-1; 11 nucleotides align to TRBD1. The CDR3 loop spans 15 amino acids. With V trimmed by 3 bases and J by 5 bases, 6 bases remained unmatched. From germline, CDR1 is SGHNT and CDR2 YYREEE (reference sequence). CDR3 in DNA: TGTGCCAGCAGCTCCTGGACAGGGGGCTTGACTGAAGCTTTCTTT. It translates to CASSSWTGGLTEAFF.

The V call is TRBV18, the J call TRBJ2-3; tentative D call: TRBD2 (5 bases). The length of the CDR3 is 15 residues. CDR1 KGHSH and CDR2 LQKENI come from the germline V gene. The V end was cut by 3 bases, the J end by 4 bases, with 14 bases between. CDR3 residues: CASSPYGKKADTQYF. In nucleotides, the CDR3 is TGTGCCAGCTCACCCTACGGGAAGAAAGCAGATACGCAGTATTTT.

This sequence joins TRBV7-8 and TRBJ2-2; 11 bases map to TRBD2. Germline V lookup: CDR1 SGHVS, CDR2 FQNEAQ. The CDR3 totals 17 residues. V lost 5 bases, J lost 7 bases, and 12 bases stayed unmatched. CDR3: CASSTPTSGGLGGELFF. CDR3 DNA: TGTGCCAGCAGCACACCAACTAGCGGGGGTCTGGGCGGGGAGCTGTTTTTT.

This chain joins TRBV5-6 and TRBJ2-2, with D possibly matching TRBD2 (6 bases). With 0 bases removed from V and 7 bases from J, the gap between germline ends came to 7 bases. The CDR3 runs to 13 residues. Germline V gene lookup returns CDR1 SGHDT and CDR2 YYEEEE. This CDR3 reads CASSLEGGGELFF. In DNA form, the CDR3 reads TGTGCCAGCAGCTTGGAGGGAGGCGGGGAGCTGTTTTTT.

The chain combines TRBV7-9 with TRBJ2-7, with D perhaps TRBD1 or TRBD2 (5 bases each). V was cut by 5 bases and J by 0 bases, with 17 bases left in between. Germline V CDR1 and CDR2: SEHNR, FQNEAQ (reference sequence). This CDR3 is 16 amino acids long. The CDR3 is CASSRLRGTFSYEQYF. The CDR3 DNA is TGTGCCAGCAGCCGATTAAGAGGGACGTTCTCCTACGAGCAGTACTTC.